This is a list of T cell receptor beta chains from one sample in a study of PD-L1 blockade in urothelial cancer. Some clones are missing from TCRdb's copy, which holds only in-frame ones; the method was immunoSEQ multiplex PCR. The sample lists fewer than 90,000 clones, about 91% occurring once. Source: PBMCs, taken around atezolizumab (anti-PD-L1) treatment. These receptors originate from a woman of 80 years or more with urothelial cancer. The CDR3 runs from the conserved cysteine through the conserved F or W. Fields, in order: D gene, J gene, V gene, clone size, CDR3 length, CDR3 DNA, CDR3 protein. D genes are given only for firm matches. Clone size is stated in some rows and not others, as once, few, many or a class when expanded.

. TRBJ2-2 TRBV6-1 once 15 TGTGCCAGCAGTGAGGTCCCCTCGAGCACCGGGGAGCTGTTTTTT CASSEVPSSTGELFF
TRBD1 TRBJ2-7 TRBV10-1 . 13 TGCGCCAGCAGTGACGCAGGGGGCAACGAGCAGTACTTC CASSDAGGNEQYF
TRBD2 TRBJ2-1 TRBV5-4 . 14 TGTGCTACCACTAGCGGGAGACCCTACAATGAGCAGTTCTTC CATTSGRPYNEQFF
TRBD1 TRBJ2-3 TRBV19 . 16 TGTGCCAGTAGTATAATCAGGGACAGGCTACCAGATACGCAGTATTTT CASSIIRDRLPDTQYF
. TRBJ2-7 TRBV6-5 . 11 TGTGCCAGCAGTTACTCGAGGGAGCAGTACTTC CASSYSREQYF
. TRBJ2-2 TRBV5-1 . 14 TGCGCCAGCAGCCGTGACGGAGCCACCGGGGAGCTGTTTTTT CASSRDGATGELFF
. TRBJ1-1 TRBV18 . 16 TGTGCCAGCTCACCACCTATGACCGGGGCGGGGACTGAAGCTTTCTTT CASSPPMTGAGTEAFF
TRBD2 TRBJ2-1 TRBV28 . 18 TGTGCCAGCAGCTCATCCACGCTAGCGGGAGGAACCTACAATGAGCAGTTCTTC CASSSSTLAGGTYNEQFF
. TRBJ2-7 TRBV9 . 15 TGTGCCAGCAGCGTTGGGGGCACCGTCCTCTACGAGCAGTACTTC CASSVGGTVLYEQYF
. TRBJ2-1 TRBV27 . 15 TGTGCCAGCGGGCTTGGGAGTGGGGCCTACAATGAGCAGTTCTTC CASGLGSGAYNEQFF
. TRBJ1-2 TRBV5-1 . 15 TGCGCCAGCAGCTTGGATCGGGGGGCGTACTATGGCTACACCTTC CASSLDRGAYYGYTF
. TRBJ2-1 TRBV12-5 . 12 TGTGCTAGTGGCTTAGGGGTGGCTGAGCAGTTCTTC CASGLGVAEQFF
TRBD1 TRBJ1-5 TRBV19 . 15 TGTGCCAGTAGTAGGGACAGGTTCACGGATCAGCCCCAGCATTTT CASSRDRFTDQPQHF
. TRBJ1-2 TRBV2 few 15 TGTGCCAGCAGGCTGGGGTGGGCCGGGGGCTATGGCTACACCTTC CASRLGWAGGYGYTF
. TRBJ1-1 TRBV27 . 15 TGTGCCAGCAAAATGGCCGGGACACTGAACACTGAAGCTTTCTTT CASKMAGTLNTEAFF
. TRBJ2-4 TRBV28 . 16 TGTGCCAGCAGTTTAAGTGGGGAGGCAGCCAAAAACATTCAGTACTTC CASSLSGEAAKNIQYF
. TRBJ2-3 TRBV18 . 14 TGTGCCAGCTCACCCTTAACTGGCACAGATACGCAGTATTTT CASSPLTGTDTQYF
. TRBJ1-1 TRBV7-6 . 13 TGTGCCAGCAGCTTGGAGACCCTATCCCCAGCTTTCTTT CASSLETLSPAFF
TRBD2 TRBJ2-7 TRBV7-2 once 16 TGTGCCAGCAGCTTACAGAGCGGGAGGGCCGCCTACGAGCAGTACTTC CASSLQSGRAAYEQYF
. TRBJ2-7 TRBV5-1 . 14 TGCGCCAGCAGTACCGGGTCTTACTCCTACGAGCAGTACTTC CASSTGSYSYEQYF
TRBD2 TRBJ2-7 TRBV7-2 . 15 TGTGCCAGCAGCCCCTTAGCGGGGCTCCCGGGCGAGCAGTACTTC CASSPLAGLPGEQYF
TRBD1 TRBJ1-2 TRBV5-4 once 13 TGTGCCAGCACGACAGGGGCTAACTATGGCTACACCTTC CASTTGANYGYTF
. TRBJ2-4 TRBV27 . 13 TGTGCCAGCAGTTTAGTCGGTAAAAACATTCAGTACTTC CASSLVGKNIQYF
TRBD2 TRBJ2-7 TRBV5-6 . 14 TGTGCCAGCAGCTTGGTGGCGGGAGGGCCAGTCTCGTACTTC CASSLVAGGPVSYF
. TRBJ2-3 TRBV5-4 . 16 TGTGCCAGCAGCTTGGCCGATCGCGGCCCCACAGATACGCAGTATTTT CASSLADRGPTDTQYF
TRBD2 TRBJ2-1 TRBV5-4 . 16 TGTGCCAGCAGCTTGCGGGAGGTCCAACGTTACAATGAGCAGTTCTTC CASSLREVQRYNEQFF
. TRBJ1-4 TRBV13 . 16 TGTGCCAGCAGCTTACGAAGGCAGGCAACTAATGAAAAACTGTTTTTT CASSLRRQATNEKLFF
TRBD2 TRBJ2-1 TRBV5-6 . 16 TGTGCCAGCAGCCCGGGAGGCCCGAGCTCCTACAATGAGCAGTTCTTC CASSPGGPSSYNEQFF
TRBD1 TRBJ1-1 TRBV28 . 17 TGTGCCAGCAGTAATGGCGGACAGGGGAGAAAGAACACTGAAGCTTTCTTT CASSNGGQGRKNTEAFF
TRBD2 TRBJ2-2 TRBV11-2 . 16 TGTGCCAGCACGAATTCTGGGCGGGGGGGTAGCGGGGAGCTGTTTTTT CASTNSGRGGSGELFF
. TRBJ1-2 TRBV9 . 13 TGTGCCAGCAGCGCCCGGGACAATCAGGACTACACCTTC CASSARDNQDYTF
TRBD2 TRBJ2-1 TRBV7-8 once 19 TGTGCCAGCAGCTTACGGGGACTAGCGGGAGGGAGCTCCTACAATGAGCAGTTCTTC CASSLRGLAGGSSYNEQFF
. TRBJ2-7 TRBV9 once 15 TGTGCCAGCAGCGCAAGCGGATCCCTGACCTACGAGCAGTACTTC CASSASGSLTYEQYF
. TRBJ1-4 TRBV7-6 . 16 TGTGCCAGCAGCTTTAGGAGCGGCAGGGAGGGTGAAAAACTGTTTTTT CASSFRSGREGEKLFF
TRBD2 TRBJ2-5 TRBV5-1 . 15 TGCGCCAGCAGCTTCTTCGGACTAGCGGGAGAGACCCAGTACTTC CASSFFGLAGETQYF
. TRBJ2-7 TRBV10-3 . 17 TGTGCCATCAGTGAGTCTTATACTCCAGGGCCCTCCTACGAGCAGTACTTC CAISESYTPGPSYEQYF
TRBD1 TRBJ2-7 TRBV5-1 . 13 TGCGCCAGCAGCCGGGACAGAGAGTACGAGCAGTACTTC CASSRDREYEQYF
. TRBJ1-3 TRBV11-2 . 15 TGTGCCAGCAGCTCACGACAGTCCTCTGGAAACACCATATATTTT CASSSRQSSGNTIYF
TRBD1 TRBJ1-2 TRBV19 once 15 TGTGCCAGTAGTCCCCAGGACAGGGGAATCTATGGCTACACCTTC CASSPQDRGIYGYTF
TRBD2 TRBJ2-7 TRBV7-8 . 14 TGTGCCAGCAGCTCGCTAGCGGGATGGGGCGAGCAGTACTTC CASSSLAGWGEQYF
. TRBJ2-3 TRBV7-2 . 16 TGTGCCAGCAGCTTAGGAGTGAACCCTCACACAGATACGCAGTATTTT CASSLGVNPHTDTQYF
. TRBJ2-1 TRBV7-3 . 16 TGTGCCAGCAGCTTAGTGTCGGGAGTGTCCTACAATGAGCAGTTCTTC CASSLVSGVSYNEQFF
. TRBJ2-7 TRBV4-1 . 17 TGCGCCAGCAGCCAAGATATTTGGCTGGGGCAGATAGGGGAGCAGTACTTC CASSQDIWLGQIGEQYF
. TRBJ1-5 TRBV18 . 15 TGTGCCAGCTCACCACAGCAGGTTTCGCATCAGCCCCAGCATTTT CASSPQQVSHQPQHF
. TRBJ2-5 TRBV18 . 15 TGTGCCAGCTCACCTAGGGGGAGTTCCCAAGAGACCCAGTACTTC CASSPRGSSQETQYF
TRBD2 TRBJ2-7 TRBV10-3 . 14 TGTGCCATCAGTGAGGGCGGGGGATTCTACGAGCAGTACTTC CAISEGGGFYEQYF
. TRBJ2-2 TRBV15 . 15 TGTGCCACCAGCAGAGGTGCCAGGGACACCGGGGAGCTGTTTTTT CATSRGARDTGELFF
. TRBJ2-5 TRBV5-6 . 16 TGTGCCAGCAGCTTGTTCCAAGGACAGGGAGGGGAGACCCAGTACTTC CASSLFQGQGGETQYF